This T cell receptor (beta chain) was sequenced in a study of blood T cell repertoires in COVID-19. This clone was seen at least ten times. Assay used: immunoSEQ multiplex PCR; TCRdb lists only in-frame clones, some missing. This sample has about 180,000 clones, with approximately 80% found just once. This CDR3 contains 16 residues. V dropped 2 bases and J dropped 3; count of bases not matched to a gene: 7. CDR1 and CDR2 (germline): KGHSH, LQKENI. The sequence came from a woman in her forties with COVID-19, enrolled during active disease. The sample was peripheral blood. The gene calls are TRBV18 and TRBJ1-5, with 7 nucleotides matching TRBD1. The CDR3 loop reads CASSPTGASVNQPQHF. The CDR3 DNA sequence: TGTGCCAGCTCACCAACAGGGGCTTCGGTCAATCAGCCCCAGCATTTT.